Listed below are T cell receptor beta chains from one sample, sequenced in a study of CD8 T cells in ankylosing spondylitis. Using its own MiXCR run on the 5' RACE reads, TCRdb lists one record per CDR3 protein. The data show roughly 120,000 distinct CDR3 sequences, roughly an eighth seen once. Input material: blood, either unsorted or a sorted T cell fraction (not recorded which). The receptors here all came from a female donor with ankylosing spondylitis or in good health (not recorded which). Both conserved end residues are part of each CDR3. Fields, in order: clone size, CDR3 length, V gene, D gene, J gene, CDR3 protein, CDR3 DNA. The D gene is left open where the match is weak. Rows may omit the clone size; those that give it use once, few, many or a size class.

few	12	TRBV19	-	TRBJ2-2	CASTQGGLELFF	TGTGCCAGTACCCAGGGGGGACTGGAGCTGTTTTTT
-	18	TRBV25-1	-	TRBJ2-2	CASTNGVVRGTNTGELFF	TGTGCCAGCACCAACGGGGTAGTTAGGGGAACGAACACCGGGGAGCTGTTTTTT
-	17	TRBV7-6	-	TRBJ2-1	CASSLAGRTSSYNEQFF	TGTGCCAGCAGCTTAGCAGGGCGGACCAGCTCCTACAATGAGCAGTTCTTC
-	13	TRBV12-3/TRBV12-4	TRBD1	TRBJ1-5	CASSTGASQPQHF	TGTGCCAGCAGTACAGGGGCAAGTCAGCCCCAGCATTTT
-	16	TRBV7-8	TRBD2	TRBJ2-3	CASSPRTSGSTDTQYF	TGTGCCAGCAGCCCCCGGACTAGCGGGAGCACAGATACGCAGTATTTT
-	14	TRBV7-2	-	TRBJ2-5	CASSYTGTQETQYF	TGTGCCAGCAGCTATACGGGCACTCAAGAGACCCAGTACTTC
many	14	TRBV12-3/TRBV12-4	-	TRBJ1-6	CASSISSYNSPLHF	TGTGCCAGCTCCATCAGCTCCTATAATTCACCCCTCCACTTT
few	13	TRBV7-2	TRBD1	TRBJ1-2	CASRQGGGYGYTF	TGTGCCAGCCGACAGGGAGGAGGCTATGGCTACACCTTC
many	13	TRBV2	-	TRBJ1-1	CASSQGMNTEAFF	TGTGCCAGCAGTCAGGGGATGAACACTGAAGCTTTCTTT
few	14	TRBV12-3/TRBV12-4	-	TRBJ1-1	CASSLGQQNTEAFF	TGTGCCAGCAGTTTAGGTCAACAGAACACTGAAGCTTTCTTT
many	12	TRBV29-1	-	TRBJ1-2	CSATRVGAGYTF	TGCAGCGCCACAAGAGTGGGCGCGGGCTACACCTTC
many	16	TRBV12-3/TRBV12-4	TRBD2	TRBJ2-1	CASSFRGGGSYNEQFF	TGTGCCAGCAGTTTCCGCGGCGGGGGCTCCTACAATGAGCAGTTCTTC
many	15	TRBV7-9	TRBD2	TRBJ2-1	CASSLGTSGYNEQFF	TGTGCCAGCAGCTTAGGGACTAGCGGTTACAATGAGCAGTTCTTC
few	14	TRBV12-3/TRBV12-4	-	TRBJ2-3	CASTLGIGSDTQYF	TGTGCCAGCACCCTGGGGATAGGGTCAGATACGCAGTATTTT
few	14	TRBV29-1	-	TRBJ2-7	CSVEFWREGYEQYF	TGCAGCGTTGAGTTTTGGCGAGAGGGATACGAGCAGTACTTC